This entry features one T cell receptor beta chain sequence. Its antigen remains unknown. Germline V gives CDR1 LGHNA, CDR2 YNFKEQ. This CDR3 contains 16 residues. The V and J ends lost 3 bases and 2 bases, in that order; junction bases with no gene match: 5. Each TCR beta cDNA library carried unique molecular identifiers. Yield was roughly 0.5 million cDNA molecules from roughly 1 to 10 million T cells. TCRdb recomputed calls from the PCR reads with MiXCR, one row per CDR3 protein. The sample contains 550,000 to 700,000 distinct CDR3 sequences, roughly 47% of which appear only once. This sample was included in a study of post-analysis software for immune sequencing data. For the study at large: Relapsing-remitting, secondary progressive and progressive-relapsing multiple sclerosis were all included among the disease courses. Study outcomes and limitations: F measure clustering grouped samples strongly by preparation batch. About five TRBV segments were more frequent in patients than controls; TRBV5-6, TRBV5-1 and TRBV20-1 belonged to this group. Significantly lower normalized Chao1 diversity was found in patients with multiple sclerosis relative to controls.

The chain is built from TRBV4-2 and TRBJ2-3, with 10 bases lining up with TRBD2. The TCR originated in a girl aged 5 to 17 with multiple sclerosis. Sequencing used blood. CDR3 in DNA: TGTGCCAGCAGCCAGAGACTAGCGGGCCCCACAGATACGCAGTATTTT. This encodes CASSQRLAGPTDTQYF.